Listed below are T cell receptor beta chains from one sample, sequenced in a study of blood T cells in healthy people across ages. TCRdb passed the 5' RACE reads through MiXCR, listing each CDR3 protein once. The sample lists about 760,000 distinct CDR3 sequences, roughly three fifths seen once, with more than 25% in the top ten. The source material was blood. Receptor source: a middle-aged man in good health. Both conserved end residues are part of each CDR3.

TRBJ2-3,TRBV20-1,CSAWGLAGASTDTQYF
TRBJ2-7,TRBV10-2,CASSESIGRREGRYEQYF
TRBJ1-4,TRBV5-1,CASTWTRWGEKLFF
TRBJ2-7,TRBV28,CASRFNRVLEGYEQYF
TRBJ1-4,TRBV5-1,CASSFTSGGTNEKLFF
TRBJ2-1,TRBV5-6,CASSLGTEIWNEQFF
TRBJ1-1,TRBV20-1,CSARDRADTEAFF
TRBJ2-7,TRBV12-3/TRBV12-4,CASGPPWTSGSSVFSEQYF
TRBJ1-6,TRBV6-5,CASSSTDSLYNSPLHF
TRBJ2-7,TRBV6-5,CASSPSLARYYEQYF
TRBJ2-5,TRBV6-6,CASSRRTSGGSETQYF
TRBJ2-7,TRBV12-3/TRBV12-4,CASSYPMGEQYF
TRBJ2-2,TRBV2,CASSVGMGGELFF
TRBJ2-1,TRBV13,CASSSAGLEERFF
TRBJ2-7,TRBV25-1,CASSESLAGYYEQYF
TRBJ1-5,TRBV18,CASSPGTGQNQPQHF
TRBJ2-1,TRBV14,CASSQELGSYNEQFF
TRBJ2-1,TRBV6-2/TRBV6-3,CASRAPGSNYNEQFF
TRBJ2-1,TRBV7-3,CASGAQNNEQFF
TRBJ2-5,TRBV9,CASSVSVRENQETQYF
TRBJ2-7,TRBV7-2,CASSFQGRNYEQYF
TRBJ1-6,TRBV5-1,CASSLAESRSYNSPLHF
TRBJ2-3,TRBV28,CASSPGTSGRGRRDTQYF
TRBJ2-1,TRBV11-1,CASSLGLADEQFF
TRBJ1-1,TRBV6-2/TRBV6-3,CASSYPAEGAFF
TRBJ2-6,TRBV6-2/TRBV6-3,CASTPREPGANVLTF
TRBJ2-3,TRBV4-2,CASSQEGSSGTDTQYF
TRBJ2-1,TRBV24-1,CATGVAGRDNEQFF
TRBJ2-5,TRBV12-3/TRBV12-4,CASSLGEVLETQYF
TRBJ1-1,TRBV28,CASSLPEASNTEAFF
TRBJ2-1,TRBV5-4,CASSQGGGLSYNEQFF
TRBJ2-7,TRBV11-1,CASSRTQGYEQYF
NA,TRBV7-3,CASSLGHPNEQYF
TRBJ2-7,TRBV20-1,CSATWTGVSYEQYF
TRBJ2-3,TRBV20-1,CSAPGKGISTDTQYF
TRBJ1-1,TRBV6-5,CASRKQGWTEAFF
TRBJ2-3,TRBV7-3,CASSTRVAGGTDTQYF
TRBJ2-7,TRBV6-6,CASRAQSSYEQYF
TRBJ2-5,TRBV5-8,CASSLGDRVLAQYF
TRBJ2-6,TRBV9,CASSVGGANVLTF
TRBJ2-2,TRBV6-4,CASSDELGTGELFF
TRBJ2-5,TRBV29-1,CSVDMAGQGGNEQYF
TRBJ2-6,TRBV4-3,CASSPRGYGANVLTF
TRBJ2-1,TRBV9,CASSVEGAGQSYNEQFF
TRBJ1-2,TRBV6-6,CASNRRDRFFYGYTF
TRBJ2-7,TRBV27,CASSPSGSFHEQYF
TRBJ2-7,TRBV27,CASSLWGLGVTRGSGADEQYF
TRBJ2-7,TRBV6-2/TRBV6-3,CASSFDEEGEQYF
TRBJ2-3,TRBV4-2,CAGSLSTDTQYF
NA,TRBV15,CATSREDPGPKGGTQYF
TRBJ2-7,TRBV15,CATSSSRGPYEQYF
TRBJ1-5,TRBV6-2/TRBV6-3,CASSMGRGSSTQHF
TRBJ2-1,TRBV12-3/TRBV12-4,CASSTGTTEQFF